These 8 T cell receptor beta chains were all obtained from the same sample, sequenced in a study of vaccination effects on CD4 cells after COVID-19. These receptors lack a known antigen. Clones were read by immunoSEQ multiplex PCR, and TCRdb kept only the in-frame ones, dropping some. This sample has 70,000 or so clones; more than 65% occur once, and the top ten carry around 5%. Sequencing followed a ViraFEST assay step that expanded antigen-specific CD4+ T cells with viral peptide pools. Following an approximately 10-day culture, CD4+ T cells were purified. The person's infection with SARS-CoV-2, confirmed by PCR, took place between March and December 2020. This sample comprised CD4+ T cells from PBMCs cultured with HIV peptides, obtained before COVID-19 vaccination. The subset: HIV-1 Nef peptide pool negative control/reference culture. These receptors came from a human donor who had a prior SARS-CoV-2 infection.

This chain connects TRBV13 to TRBJ2-3; D remains unclear. The CDR3 sequence is 13 residues long. Germline V lookup: CDR1 PRHDT, CDR2 FYEKMQ (reference sequence). Trimming left V 1 base short and J 2 bases short, with 4 bases between. The CDR3 is CASSLVATDTQYF. The DNA of the CDR3 is TGTGCCAGCAGCTTAGTCGCCACAGATACGCAGTATTTT.

V is TRBV16 and J is TRBJ2-2; D unclear. The CDR3 has 14 amino acids. V lost 7 bases and J lost 2, with 11 bases in between. Germline V lookup: CDR1 KGHSY, CDR2 FQNENV. CDR3 sequence reads: CASTRTANTGELFF. CDR3 in DNA: TGTGCCAGCACCAGGACGGCTAACACCGGGGAGCTGTTTTTT.

The chain has TRBV7-9 and TRBJ2-1; D is undetermined. The germline V gene has CDR1 SEHNR and CDR2 FQNEAQ (reference sequence). The CDR3 contains 14 residues. Trimming shortened V by 2 bases and J by 4 bases, and 9 bases separated the two germline ends. CDR3 nucleotide sequence: TGTGCCAGCAGCTTACATACAGCTTACAATGAGCAGTTCTTC. Protein: CASSLHTAYNEQFF.

This clone was observed a few times. The J gene is TRBJ1-6, the V gene TRBV6-1, with D uncertain. The V end lost 2 bases, the J end lost 3 bases, and 2 bases lay between the germline ends. Germline CDR1 reads MNHNS; CDR2 reads SASEGT. CDR3 length equals 13 residues. This CDR3 is CASSERYNSPLHF. The CDR3 DNA is TGTGCCAGCAGTGAACGCTATAATTCACCCCTCCACTTT.

The chain employs TRBV24-1 and TRBJ2-7; D tentatively fits TRBD1 or TRBD2 (6 bases each). CDR1 KGHDR and CDR2 SFDVKD come from the germline V gene. Trimming removed 3 bases from V and 5 bases from J, with 7 bases in between. This CDR3 region has 12 residues. The CDR3 reads CATSDRGHEQYF. The CDR3 DNA reads as TGTGCCACCAGTGATCGGGGGCACGAGCAGTACTTC.

The chain joins TRBV9 to TRBJ2-5; TRBD1 matches 7 bases. Germline CDR1 is SGDLS and CDR2 is YYNGEE. The CDR3 spans 14 residues. Trimming at V came to 3 bases and at J to 1 base, leaving 3 bases not matched to a gene. The CDR3 DNA sequence: TGTGCCAGCAGCGCGGGACAGACCCAAGAGACCCAGTACTTC. This translates into CASSAGQTQETQYF.

The genes are TRBV30 and TRBJ2-5; D is unclear. This CDR3 comprises 14 residues. Per the germline V gene, CDR1 is GTSNPN and CDR2 is SVGIG (reference sequence). V gave up 0 bases and J gave up 4 bases, with 12 bases separating them. The CDR3 loop reads CAWSVHWKGETQYF. CDR3 DNA: TGTGCCTGGAGTGTACACTGGAAAGGAGAGACCCAGTACTTC.

The chain joins TRBV6-2 or TRBV6-3 to TRBJ2-5; D unclear. Trimming shortened V by 6 bases and J by 1 base, and 15 bases separated the two germline ends. The CDR3 is 15 amino acids. Looked up from germline, CDR1 is MNHEY and CDR2 is SVGEGT. The CDR3 region has the DNA TGTGCCAGCAGCCCAATTGTGGCACCCCAAGAGACCCAGTACTTC. As protein: CASSPIVAPQETQYF.